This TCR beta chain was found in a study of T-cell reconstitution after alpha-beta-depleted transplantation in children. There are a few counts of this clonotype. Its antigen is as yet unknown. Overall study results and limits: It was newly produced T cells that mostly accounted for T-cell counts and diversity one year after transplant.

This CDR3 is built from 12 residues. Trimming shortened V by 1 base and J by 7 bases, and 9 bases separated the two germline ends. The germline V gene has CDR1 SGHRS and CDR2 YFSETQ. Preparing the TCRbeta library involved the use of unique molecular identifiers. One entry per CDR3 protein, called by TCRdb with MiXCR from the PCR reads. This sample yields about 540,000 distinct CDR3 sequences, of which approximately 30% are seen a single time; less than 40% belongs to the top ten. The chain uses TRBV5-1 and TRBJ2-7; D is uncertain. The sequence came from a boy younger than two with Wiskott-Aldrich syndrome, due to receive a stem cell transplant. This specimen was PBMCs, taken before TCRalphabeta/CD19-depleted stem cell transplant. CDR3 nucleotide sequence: TGCGCCAGCAGCTTGACCTTCAGGGAGCAGTACTTC. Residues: CASSLTFREQYF.